A single sample is the source of the 30 T cell receptor beta chains below, sequenced in a study of early T cells in non-severe SARS-CoV-2 infection. Each CDR3 protein is one row after TCRdb ran MiXCR on the 5' RACE reads. The sample contains some 77,000 distinct CDR3 sequences, 9.5% to 15% of which appear only once. Sequencing input: whole blood. These receptors originate from an adult who was a healthcare worker with PCR-confirmed SARS-CoV-2 infection or an uninfected control (not recorded which).

This clonotype has ten or more counts. This chain links TRBV5-4 with TRBJ1-2; tentatively, D is TRBD1 (6 bases). The CDR3 consists of 17 residues. The germline V gene has CDR1 SGHNT and CDR2 YYREEE (reference sequence). Trimming took 4 bases from V and 7 from J, leaving 26 bases between them. In DNA form, the CDR3 reads TGTGCCAGCAGCGTTGAAGTTGGAATAATACAGGGTCCTGGCTACACCTTC. The encoded protein is CASSVEVGIIQGPGYTF.

V is TRBV5-4 and J is TRBJ2-2; D perhaps matches TRBD2 (6 bases). V lost 4 bases, J lost 6 bases, and 13 bases lay in between. Germline V gene data show CDR1 as SGHNT and CDR2 as YYREEE (reference sequence). This CDR3 comprises 14 residues. The CDR3 loop is CASSTRAGSGELFF. DNA of the CDR3: TGTGCCAGCAGCACCCGGGCGGGGTCCGGGGAGCTGTTTTTT.

The rearrangement links TRBV12-3 or TRBV12-4 to TRBJ2-2, with TRBD1 identical over 10 bases. The junction had 27 bases not matched to a gene; V was cut back by 3 bases and J by 5 bases. The CDR3 consists of 23 residues. The CDR3 DNA sequence: TGTGCCAGCAGTTTCTCCCAAAGTTTAGATGCGTTTCGGGACAGGGGATTTACCGGGGAGCTGTTTTTT. Its translation is CASSFSQSLDAFRDRGFTGELFF.

This clonotype was recorded many times. The chain uses TRBV7-2 and TRBJ1-4; no definite D call. Germline loops: CDR1 SGHTA, CDR2 FQGNSA. With 5 bases removed from V and 7 bases from J, the gap between germline ends came to 20 bases. This CDR3 contains 16 residues. The CDR3 nucleotides read TGTGCCAGCAGCCTCGAACCTTCAGGACTTACTGAAAAACTGTTTTTT. It codes for CASSLEPSGLTEKLFF.

The chain joins TRBV27 to TRBJ2-1, with 7 bases aligning to TRBD2. Losses at the gene ends were 7 bases for V and 6 bases for J; bases not matched to a gene: 9. The CDR3 is 14 residues long. The germline CDR1 and CDR2 sequences are MNHEY and SMNVEV (reference sequence). DNA of the CDR3: TGTGCCAGCAAATGGGTAGCGGGCCCCAATGAGCAGTTCTTC. The encoded protein is CASKWVAGPNEQFF.

This clonotype has ten or more counts. The V call is TRBV12-3 or TRBV12-4, the J call TRBJ2-7; 8 positions match TRBD2. The CDR3 is 14 residues long. V trimming: 8 bases; J trimming: 0 bases; junction bases outside the gene matches: 6. The CDR3 region is CASSGGRRSYEQYF. DNA for the CDR3: TGTGCCAGCTCGGGCGGGAGGCGCTCCTACGAGCAGTACTTC.

This rearrangement joins TRBV7-2 to TRBJ2-1; 7 bases agree with TRBD2. With 4 bases clipped from V and 7 bases from J, the junction kept 7 bases outside the gene matches. Germline-derived CDR1 and CDR2 are SGHTA and FQGNSA. The CDR3 consists of 14 residues. In DNA, the CDR3 is TGTGCCAGCAGCTGGGGGGGTTCCCGGAATGAGCAGTTCTTC. Translation: CASSWGGSRNEQFF. The complete variable domain, with remaining parts taken from reference TRBV7-2 and TRBJ2-1, reads GAGVSQSPSNKVTEKGKDVELRCDPISGHTALYWYRQSLGQGLEFLIYFQGNSAPDKSGLPSDRFSAERTGGSVSTLTIQRTQQEDSAVYLCASSWGGSRNEQFFGPGTRLTVL.

This clonotype has at least ten counts. V gene TRBV5-1 combines with J gene TRBJ2-3; a possible D gene is TRBD2 (5 bases). This CDR3 contains 14 residues. Germline CDR1 reads SGHRS; CDR2 reads YFSETQ. V gave up 2 bases and J gave up 2 bases, with 9 bases separating them. CDR3 amino acids: CASSLADITDTQYF. The CDR3 DNA sequence: TGCGCCAGCAGCTTAGCGGATATCACAGATACGCAGTATTTT.

This clonotype was detected ten times or more. The chain combines TRBV12-3 or TRBV12-4 with TRBJ1-2; D ambiguous. CDR3 size: 13 residues. V gave up 6 bases and J gave up 6 bases, with 14 bases separating them. The CDR3 protein is CASSPKHWDGYTF. CDR3 DNA sequence: TGTGCCAGCAGCCCTAAACACTGGGATGGCTACACCTTC.

The CDR3 DNA is TGTGCCAGCAGCTTAATGGGGACTTATAGTTACGGCTACACCTTC. This gives the protein CASSLMGTYSYGYTF. The rearrangement uses TRBV7-2 and TRBJ1-2, with a weak D call TRBD1 (5 bases). There are 15 residues in the CDR3. Germline assignment: CDR1 SGHTA and CDR2 FQGNSA. V was cut by 2 bases and J by 8 bases, with 18 bases left in between.

This chain connects TRBV14 to TRBJ2-6; D is ambiguous. The germline V and J ends were trimmed by 2 bases and 0 bases, with 11 bases remaining between them. The CDR3 extends over 17 amino acids. Germline lookup yields CDR1 SGHDN and CDR2 FVKESK. DNA for the CDR3: TGTGCCAGCAGCCAATTGGGCAGGACCTCTGGGGCCAACGTCCTGACTTTC. Its protein product is CASSQLGRTSGANVLTF.

This clonotype came up many times. The V and J genes are TRBV6-2 or TRBV6-3 and TRBJ2-1, with D maybe TRBD2 (6 bases). Germline V lookup: CDR1 MNHEY, CDR2 SVGEGT. This CDR3 has 17 residues. V was pared by 5 bases and J by 4 bases, with 21 bases between. This CDR3 is CASSLLNSGKKYNEQFF. The DNA of the CDR3 is TGTGCCAGCAGTCTCCTAAATAGCGGAAAGAAGTACAATGAGCAGTTCTTC.

V gene TRBV5-5 combines with J gene TRBJ2-7; D perhaps matches TRBD2 (5 bases). The CDR3 length is 18 residues. V gave up 4 bases and J gave up 7 bases, with 30 bases separating them. Germline lookup yields CDR1 SGHKS and CDR2 YYEKEE (reference sequence). CDR3 in amino acids: CASSPYPTADSRLQEQYF. CDR3 bases: TGTGCCAGCAGCCCTTATCCTACAGCGGATTCCCGACTACAAGAGCAGTACTTC.

This clonotype appeared a few times. The rearrangement links TRBV20-1 to TRBJ2-3; TRBD2 aligns across 8 bases. The CDR3 spans 14 residues. Germline lookup yields CDR1 DFQATT and CDR2 SNEGSKA (reference sequence). Losses at the gene ends were 0 bases for V and 4 bases for J; bases not matched to a gene: 3. The CDR3 DNA sequence: TGCAGTGCTAGAGACGTCGGGGGGGCAGATACGCAGTATTTT. It yields the protein CSARDVGGADTQYF.

This chain connects TRBV9 to TRBJ1-2; 7 bases match TRBD1. The V gene's germline CDR1 is SGDLS and CDR2 YYNGEE. V lost 2 bases, J lost 0 bases, and 13 bases stayed unmatched. The CDR3 is 18 amino acids. The CDR3 sequence is CASSVARDGTVTNYGYTF. In DNA form, the CDR3 reads TGTGCCAGCAGCGTGGCAAGAGACGGGACAGTGACTAACTATGGCTACACCTTC.

This clonotype has ten or more counts. The rearrangement links TRBV5-1 to TRBJ1-1; 10 nucleotides match TRBD1. This CDR3 has 13 residues. Germline V CDR1 and CDR2: SGHRS, YFSETQ. Trimming at V came to 5 bases and at J to 7 bases, leaving 5 bases not matched to a gene. The CDR3, as DNA: TGCGCCAGCAGGCCCGGACAGGGGGGTGAAGCTTTCTTT. It yields the protein CASRPGQGGEAFF. Full variable domain (missing parts from reference TRBV5-1 and TRBJ1-1): KAGVTQTPRYLIKTRGQQVTLSCSPISGHRSVSWYQQTPGQGLQFLFEYFSETQRNKGNFPGRFSGRQFSNSRSEMNVSTLELGDSALYLCASRPGQGGEAFFGQGTRLTVV.

This clonotype occurred many times. V is TRBV18 and J is TRBJ2-7; 11 bases align to TRBD1. In germline, CDR1 is KGHSH, CDR2 LQKENI. The CDR3 spans 15 residues. The J segment lost 2 bases and the V segment lost 4 bases, leaving 4 bases of the junction unmatched. For the CDR3, the DNA is TGTGCCAGCTCACGGGGACAGGGGGGAGCCTACGAGCAGTACTTC. It yields the protein CASSRGQGGAYEQYF.

This clonotype was observed a few times. The chain employs TRBV6-2 or TRBV6-3 and TRBJ2-3; either TRBD1 or TRBD2 may supply D (5 bases each). The V and J ends lost 2 bases and 4 bases respectively, with 7 bases between them. The length of the CDR3 is 13 residues. CDR1 MNHEY and CDR2 SVGEGT come from the germline V gene. The CDR3: CASSYPGPDTQYF. The CDR3 DNA is TGTGCCAGCAGTTACCCGGGGCCAGATACGCAGTATTTT.

The chain employs TRBV20-1 and TRBJ1-2; 11 bases agree with TRBD1. J lost 4 bases, V lost 6 bases, and 7 bases had no gene match. The CDR3 has 14 residues. CDR1 is DFQATT, CDR2 SNEGSKA, per germline (reference sequence). The CDR3 DNA is TGCAGTGCCTACCAGGGACAGGGGGGCTATGGCTACACCTTC. As protein: CSAYQGQGGYGYTF.

This clonotype has a count of ten or more. CDR3 region: CASTLKPGGSYNEQFF. CDR3 bases: TGTGCCAGCACCCTTAAACCCGGGGGCTCCTACAATGAGCAGTTCTTC. The chain has TRBV7-6 and TRBJ2-1, with D possibly being TRBD2 (6 bases). Trimming removed 7 bases at V and 0 bases at J, with 16 bases between. In germline, CDR1 is SGHVS, CDR2 FNYEAQ. There are 16 residues in the CDR3. The whole variable domain, filled in from reference TRBV7-6 and TRBJ2-1, reads GAGVSQSPRYKVTKRGQDVALRCDPISGHVSLYWYRQALGQGPEFLTYFNYEAQQDKSGLPNDRFSAERPEGSISTLTIQRTEQRDSAMYRCASTLKPGGSYNEQFFGPGTRLTVL.

The chain carries TRBV6-5 and TRBJ2-2, with 7 nucleotides matching TRBD2. Trimming took 2 bases from V and 7 from J; bases not matched to a gene: 7. This CDR3 is built from 15 residues. CDR1 is MNHEY, CDR2 SVGAGI, per germline. CDR3 nucleotides: TGTGCCAGCAGTTACACACGGGGGGATGGCGGGGAGCTGTTTTTT. This sequence encodes CASSYTRGDGGELFF.

A few counts support this clonotype. The chain couples TRBV2 to TRBJ2-6; possible D gene TRBD2, 6 bases. Trimming cost V 5 bases and J 2 bases, with 10 bases left between them. CDR1 SNHLY and CDR2 FYNNEI come from the germline V gene. The CDR3 contains 15 residues. CDR3 sequence: CASSRGGAGANVLTF. The DNA for the CDR3 is TGTGCCAGCAGTCGAGGAGGGGCTGGGGCCAACGTCCTGACTTTC.

This clonotype was counted a few times. V gene TRBV7-8 combines with J gene TRBJ2-2; tentative D call: TRBD2 (6 bases). CDR1 and CDR2 (germline): SGHVS, FQNEAQ. V was cut by 5 bases and J by 7 bases, with 17 bases left in between. This CDR3 contains 15 residues. CDR3 in amino acids: CASSPSGGVHGELFF. CDR3 nucleotides: TGTGCCAGCAGCCCGAGCGGAGGGGTCCACGGGGAGCTGTTTTTT. Based on the CDR3 plus reference TRBV7-8 and TRBJ2-2, the full variable domain is GAGVSQSPRYKVAKRGQDVALRCDPISGHVSLFWYQQALGQGPEFLTYFQNEAQLDKSGLPSDRFFAERPEGSVSTLKIQRTQQEDSAVYLCASSPSGGVHGELFFGEGSRLTVL.

The gene calls are TRBV7-2 and TRBJ2-7; D remains ambiguous. V lost 3 bases, J lost 0 bases, and 9 bases lay in between. The CDR3 has 14 residues. Germline V gives CDR1 SGHTA, CDR2 FQGNSA. CDR3 amino acids: CASSLTGYSYEQYF. The CDR3 bases are TGTGCCAGCAGCTTGACCGGCTACTCCTACGAGCAGTACTTC.

There are a few counts of this clonotype. CDR3 sequence (DNA): TGTGCCAGCTCCGAGGTGGGGAGCTCCTACAATGAGCAGTTCTTC. Protein sequence: CASSEVGSSYNEQFF. This chain uses TRBV28 with TRBJ2-1, with D perhaps TRBD2 (5 bases). V lost 8 bases to trimming and J lost 0 bases, with 14 bases between them. Germline values: CDR1 MDHEN, CDR2 SYDVKM. This CDR3 contains 15 residues.

CDR3 DNA: TGTGCCAGCAGCCCACGACAGAAGTCTTACAATGAGCAGTTCTTC. Protein product: CASSPRQKSYNEQFF. The V call is TRBV3-1, the J call TRBJ2-1, with D perhaps matching TRBD1 (5 bases). Germline-derived CDR1 and CDR2 are LGHDT and YNNKEL (reference sequence). This CDR3 region has 15 residues. V lost 4 bases and J 4 bases, leaving 14 bases between the germline ends.

This clonotype was counted only a few times. V is TRBV2 and J is TRBJ1-1; 7 bases are shared with TRBD1. The ends lost 4 bases at V and 4 bases at J; junction bases unmatched: 3. The germline V gene has CDR1 SNHLY and CDR2 FYNNEI. The CDR3 consists of 13 residues. CDR3 sequence reads: CASSGRGATEAFF. CDR3 bases: TGTGCCAGCAGTGGCAGGGGGGCCACTGAAGCTTTCTTT.

This clonotype appeared many times. V and J are TRBV7-9 and TRBJ2-5; D not resolved. Germline V lookup: CDR1 SEHNR, CDR2 FQNEAQ (reference sequence). V was clipped by 5 bases and J by 4 bases, with 14 bases between them. This CDR3 has 14 residues. The CDR3: CASSQREVGETQYF. The CDR3 nucleotides are TGTGCCAGCAGCCAGAGAGAGGTGGGAGAGACCCAGTACTTC.

This clonotype has a count of ten or more. The chain links TRBV5-4 to TRBJ2-1; 12 positions agree with TRBD2. Trimming removed 0 bases from V and 4 bases from J; junction bases left unmatched: 8. Germline V lookup: CDR1 SGHNT, CDR2 YYREEE (reference sequence). There are 18 residues in the CDR3. As DNA, the CDR3 is TGTGCCAGCAGCTTGGGAGGGCTTGGGACTAGCGGGTACAATGAGCAGTTCTTC. Translated: CASSLGGLGTSGYNEQFF.

This clonotype has a handful of counts. The chain uses TRBV29-1 and TRBJ1-5; D remains ambiguous. Trimming cost V 4 bases and J 0 bases, with 10 bases left between them. The germline CDR1 and CDR2 sequences are SQVTM and ANQGSEA. The CDR3 extends over 14 amino acids. In DNA, the CDR3 is TGCAGCGTTGTGGAGAGCAATAGCAATCAGCCCCAGCATTTT. Its translation is CSVVESNSNQPQHF.